The T cell receptor beta chain under discussion was sequenced for a study of CD8+ T cells in alopecia areata. The wider study: Oral tofacitinib, 5 to 10 mg twice daily, was given in an open-label trial.

Treatment here: oral pan-JAK inhibitor, 5-10 mg twice daily. In alopecia areata patients, both lesional scalp punch biopsies and peripheral blood were collected. Study conclusions and caveats: Tofacitinib significantly decreased scalp clonality and expanded CD8+ clones among top 100.

Germline values: CDR1 GTSNPN, CDR2 SVGIG (reference sequence). There are 15 residues in the CDR3. The germline V and J ends were trimmed by 0 bases and 4 bases, with 15 bases remaining between them. As for this clone: Its antigen is not known.

Once RNA had been extracted, it was reverse transcribed into cDNA to act as the sequencing template. Using immunoSEQ multiplex PCR, the repertoire was profiled, and TCRdb retains in-frame clones only, with some absent. The table has over 150,000 clones, 60% seen once. The chain links TRBV30 to TRBJ2-5; tentative D call: TRBD1 (6 bases). The TCR comes from a human donor with alopecia areata. The material sequenced was CD4+ T cells sorted from blood, taken at week 4, from a patient treated with tofacitinib. CDR3 in DNA: TGTGCCTGGAGTGTCGGGGACACCACAGGAGAGACCCAGTACTTC. Translation: CAWSVGDTTGETQYF.